This passage covers 5 T cell receptor beta chains from one sample sequenced in a study of cytomegalovirus exposure and HLA in healthy donors. PCR involved 60 Vbeta and 13 Jbeta primers. Clones were read by immunoSEQ multiplex PCR, and TCRdb kept only the in-frame ones, dropping some. The table has about 130,000 clones, 77% seen once. Sequenced input: PBMCs. These receptors all stem from a man younger than 40 in good health and CMV-seronegative.

Note on this clone: This specimen includes other DNA sequences encoding the same CDR3. This rearrangement joins TRBV5-1 to TRBJ1-5, with D maybe TRBD1 (5 bases). CDR1 is SGHRS and CDR2 is YFSETQ in the germline V gene. The ends were cut back, 0 bases at V and 7 bases at J, with 14 bases in the middle. This CDR3 region has 15 residues. DNA of the CDR3: TGCGCCAGCAGCTTGGGGGGGAACGGGGGACAGCCCCAGCATTTT. It encodes CASSLGGNGGQPQHF.

The J gene is TRBJ2-1, the V gene TRBV30; D may be TRBD2 (5 bases). CDR3 length equals 14 residues. Between the trimmed V and J ends, which lost 2 bases and 6 bases, there was a span of 14 bases. CDR1 is GTSNPN, CDR2 SVGIG, per germline (reference sequence). Here the CDR3 reads CAWSSVGVRNEQFF. DNA for the CDR3: TGTGCCTGGAGTTCTGTGGGAGTCCGCAATGAGCAGTTCTTC.

The chain couples TRBV5-1 to TRBJ2-3, with 12 nucleotides matching TRBD1. Germline-derived CDR1 and CDR2 are SGHRS and YFSETQ. The V segment lost 2 bases and the J segment 4 bases; nucleotides outside the gene matches: 5. The CDR3 runs 16 residues. The CDR3 DNA sequence: TGCGCCAGCAGCTTAACCGGGACAGGGGGCCCAGATACGCAGTATTTT. Translated: CASSLTGTGGPDTQYF.

This chain joins TRBV27 and TRBJ1-2; TRBD1 matches at 7 bases. Germline V gene lookup returns CDR1 MNHEY and CDR2 SMNVEV (reference sequence). The trim removed 2 bases at V and 8 bases at J, leaving 8 bases unmatched. CDR3 length: 14 residues. The CDR3 region has the DNA TGTGCCAGCAGTTTAAGGACAGGTCTTCCAGGCTACACCTTC. Its protein is CASSLRTGLPGYTF.

The genes are TRBV14 and TRBJ2-7; 10 bases fit TRBD2. The CDR3 runs to 14 residues. Germline V lookup: CDR1 SGHDN, CDR2 FVKESK. With 5 bases clipped from V and 2 bases from J, the junction kept 3 bases outside the gene matches. Here the CDR3 reads CASSILAGPYEQYF. CDR3 nucleotides: TGTGCCAGCAGCATACTAGCGGGACCCTACGAGCAGTACTTC. Based on the CDR3 plus reference TRBV14 and TRBJ2-7, the full variable domain is EAGVTQFPSHSVIEKGQTVTLRCDPISGHDNLYWYRRVMGKEIKFLLHFVKESKQDESGMPNNRFLAERTGGTYSTLKVQPAELEDSGVYFCASSILAGPYEQYFGPGTRLTVT.